The entry that follows covers one T cell receptor (beta chain) sequence. Its antigen is undetermined. The data are from a study of cytomegalovirus exposure and HLA in healthy donors. The CDR3 has 16 residues. Trimming at V came to 4 bases and at J to 2 bases, leaving 11 bases not matched to a gene. Germline V gene sequence: CDR1 SGHNT, CDR2 YYREEE (reference sequence). PCR primers comprised 60 Vbeta and 13 Jbeta primers. Profiling relied on immunoSEQ multiplex PCR, and the TCRdb table lists in-frame clones only, not all of them. This table has roughly 190,000 clones, roughly 80% appearing once. Points from the study as a whole: Among donors in an Asian-associated ancestry cluster, a later analysis reportedly found fewer N-insertions than the roughly 670-donor mean. Productive rates of about 87% or about 30% were seen for most TCR beta V segments in an earlier analysis. The likely explanation for a cluster of highly shared sequence variants was sequencing artifact. With further analysis later on, most CMV-associated TCR beta chains appeared HLA-restricted.

The sequence came from a man aged 40-49 years in good health and CMV-seropositive. Sequencing was performed on PBMCs. The chain is built from TRBV5-4 and TRBJ2-5; 7 bases are a match to TRBD1. CDR3: CASSPGQETIQETQYF. The CDR3 bases are TGTGCCAGCAGCCCCGGACAGGAAACCATTCAAGAGACCCAGTACTTC.